A selection of T cell receptor beta chains follows, all from one sample in a study of shared clonotypes between healthy human individuals. The table came from immunoSEQ multiplex PCR; TCRdb's copy has only in-frame clones and leaves some out. Here the sample spans 2 million to 2.5 million clones, roughly 93% being singletons. The specimen sequenced was naive CD4+ T cells from PBMCs. All receptors derive from a man aged 18 to 35 in good health. Some clones in this sample may be carry-over from other donors' samples. Each CDR3 is given with its conserved first and last residue. The D gene is left open where the match is weak. Expanded clones get a size class; other rows say once, few or many, or leave the size out.

d_call clone_size j_call v_call cdr3_nt cdr3_aa
. . TRBJ2-7 TRBV11-3 TGTGCCAGCAGCTTATGGCGAGCATCCGAGCAGTACTTC CASSLWRASEQYF
TRBD2 . TRBJ2-1 TRBV29-1 TGCAGCGGGCGAGGACTAGCGGACTACAATGAGCAGTTCTTC CSGRGLADYNEQFF
. . TRBJ1-3 TRBV5-1 TGCGCCAGCAGCTTGGGGGGAATTACTGGAAACACCATATATTTT CASSLGGITGNTIYF
. once TRBJ2-3 TRBV5-1 TGCGCCAGCCGGGGGTCCACGGGCACAGATACGCAGTATTTT CASRGSTGTDTQYF
TRBD2 . TRBJ2-1 TRBV10-3 TGTGCCATCAGTGACCCCGGGGCTAGCGGGAGGGCCAGGGGTCTGGGGGAGCAGTTCTTC CAISDPGASGRARGLGEQFF
. . TRBJ2-7 TRBV7-2 TGTGCCAGCAGCTTAGCACTCGAGCAGTACTTC CASSLALEQYF
. . TRBJ2-1 TRBV29-1 TGCAGCGTTGAGAGGTCCCTAGCAGGATACAATGAGCAGTTCTTC CSVERSLAGYNEQFF
. . TRBJ1-1 TRBV28 TGTGCCAGCAGTTTATGGGGTGGGGCTTTCTTT CASSLWGGAFF
. . TRBJ1-5 TRBV29-1 TGCAGCGTCACACAGGAGAATCAGCCCCAGCATTTT CSVTQENQPQHF
. . TRBJ2-3 TRBV4-1 TGCGCCAGCAGCCAAGAAGGGGGGTCTAGCACAGATACGCAGTATTTT CASSQEGGSSTDTQYF
. . TRBJ1-2 TRBV30 TGTGCCTGGAGTGTGGGCAGGCGAAACTATGGCTACACCTTC CAWSVGRRNYGYTF
. once TRBJ2-3 TRBV7-3 TGTGCCAGCAGCTCTTCCGGGATATTCACAGATACGCAGTATTTT CASSSSGIFTDTQYF
. . TRBJ1-1 TRBV7-8 TGTGCCAGCAGCTTAAAGACGTGGAACACTGAAGCTTTCTTT CASSLKTWNTEAFF
. . TRBJ2-1 TRBV4-1 TGCGCCAGCAGCCAAGTAGCACAGTCACTTTACAATGAGCAGTTCTTC CASSQVAQSLYNEQFF
. . TRBJ2-3 TRBV29-1 TGCAGCGCCCGAGATAGTTTCGGCACAGATACGCAGTATTTT CSARDSFGTDTQYF
. . TRBJ1-2 TRBV10-1 TGCGCCAACAGAGGGCAGGGTGGCTACACCTTC CANRGQGGYTF
. . TRBJ2-1 TRBV29-1 TGCAGCGTGGATGAGTCGGGGGGCCATGAGCAGTTCTTC CSVDESGGHEQFF
TRBD2 . TRBJ2-1 TRBV11-1 TGTGCCAGCAGCGTCCCACCTCGCGGGAGCGGCTACAATGAGCAGTTCTTC CASSVPPRGSGYNEQFF
TRBD1 . TRBJ2-7 TRBV18 TGTGCCAGCTCATTTGACGCAGGGGGATTGGGCGAGCAGTACTTC CASSFDAGGLGEQYF
TRBD1 . TRBJ1-2 TRBV5-4 TGTGCCAGCAGCCCTACGACAGGGGTCGATGGCTACACCTTC CASSPTTGVDGYTF
. . TRBJ1-1 TRBV29-1 TGCAGCGTTGTTCGGACCATGAACACTGAAGCTTTCTTT CSVVRTMNTEAFF